Following are 19 T cell receptor beta chains from one sample sequenced in a study of blood T cell repertoires in COVID-19. Data came from immunoSEQ multiplex PCR; TCRdb stores just in-frame clones and leaves some out. Of around 250,000 clones in the sample, 86% were seen once. Sequenced material: PBMCs or T cells enriched from blood (not recorded which). These receptors all stem from a man aged 18-30 years who had recovered from COVID-19.

The chain has TRBV11-2 and TRBJ1-6; tentatively, D is TRBD1 (5 bases). This CDR3 comprises 16 residues. V was shortened by 1 base and J by 9 bases, with 16 bases between the two germline ends. Per germline, CDR1 SGHAT and CDR2 FQNNGV. The CDR3, as DNA: TGTGCCAGCAGCTTAGTCAGGGTCTCGGTCGGTTCACCCCTCCACTTT. Translated, it gives CASSLVRVSVGSPLHF.

The chain couples TRBV24-1 to TRBJ2-2, with 8 bases fitting TRBD2. The germline V gene has CDR1 KGHDR and CDR2 SFDVKD. The CDR3 is 15 residues long. Losses at the gene ends were 7 bases for V and 3 bases for J; bases not matched to a gene: 6. The CDR3 is CATRAGGHDTGELFF. CDR3 in DNA: TGTGCCACCAGGGCGGGGGGACATGACACCGGGGAGCTGTTTTTT.

This rearrangement joins TRBV2 to TRBJ2-3, with 8 bases matching TRBD2. Per the germline V gene, CDR1 is SNHLY and CDR2 is FYNNEI. CDR3 length: 15 amino acids. With V trimmed by 7 bases and J by 4 bases, 10 bases remained unmatched. DNA for the CDR3: TGTGCCAGCATTGTGCTCGGGGGGGAACCAGATACGCAGTATTTT. Its translation: CASIVLGGEPDTQYF.

In the case of this clone: One end of the junction is discordant with germline, which a read error may explain. The rearrangement uses TRBV11-2 and TRBJ1-1, with TRBD1 matching over 8 bases. The CDR3 spans 12 residues. Germline V gene sequence: CDR1 SGHAT, CDR2 FQNNGV. The CDR3 loop reads CASSLGDGTGLF. The CDR3 bases are TGTGCCAGCAGCTTAGGGGACGGGACAGGCCTTTTT. The full variable domain, with the rest looked up from reference TRBV11-2 and TRBJ1-1, is EAGVAQSPRYKIIEKRQSVAFWCNPISGHATLYWYQQILGQGPKLLIQFQNNGVVDDSQLPKDRFSAERLKGVDSTLKIQPAKLEDSAVYLCASSLGDGTGLFGQGTRLTVV.

The chain is built from TRBV28 and TRBJ2-2, with 13 bases that match TRBD2. This CDR3 is 18 amino acids long. V lost 4 bases and J lost 6; bases outside the gene matches: 11. From germline, CDR1 is MDHEN and CDR2 SYDVKM. DNA of the CDR3: TGTGCCAGCAGTTACGGACTAGCGGGAGCTTCTCGGTCCGGGGAGCTGTTTTTT. Residues: CASSYGLAGASRSGELFF. The entire variable domain, with the rest obtained from reference TRBV28 and TRBJ2-2, is as follows: DVKVTQSSRYLVKRTGEKVFLECVQDMDHENMFWYRQDPGLGLRLIYFSYDVKMKEKGDIPEGYSVSREKKERFSLILESASTNQTSMYLCASSYGLAGASRSGELFFGEGSRLTVL.

On this clone: Other DNA sequences in the sample encode the same CDR3. The chain combines TRBV3-1 (or the pseudogene TRBV3-2) with TRBJ2-5; the match to TRBD2 covers 7 bases. V lost 4 bases, J lost 2 bases, and 4 bases stayed unmatched. The CDR3 covers 14 residues. The germline CDR1 and CDR2 sequences are LGHDT and YNNKEL (reference sequence). CDR3 sequence reads: CASSPRDYQETQYF. CDR3 coding DNA: TGTGCCAGCAGCCCCCGGGACTATCAAGAGACCCAGTACTTC.

This clone was observed a handful of times. The same CDR3 also results from other DNA sequences found in this sample. Here the CDR3 DNA reads TGTGCCAGCAGCTCACAGGGATATGGCTACACCTTC. It encodes CASSSQGYGYTF. The chain combines TRBV11-2 with TRBJ1-2; possibly TRBD1 for D (6 bases). The CDR3 extends over 12 amino acids. CDR1 is SGHAT and CDR2 is FQNNGV in the germline V gene. V was trimmed by 4 bases and J by 5 bases, leaving 8 bases between them.

This chain joins TRBV10-3 and TRBJ2-7; D perhaps matches TRBD1 (5 bases). Germline loops: CDR1 ENHRY, CDR2 SYGVKD. CDR3 size: 14 residues. Trimming took off 3 bases at V and 1 base at J, with 10 bases between the two ends. CDR3 bases: TGTGCCATCAGTGATCCTGCAGGGTCCTACGAGCAGTACTTC. Encoded protein: CAISDPAGSYEQYF.

This clone showed up just once. The chain couples TRBV10-2 to TRBJ2-5; D gene uncertain. This CDR3 spans 12 amino acids. Deletions cut 3 bases from V and 3 bases from J, with 5 bases between. Germline CDR1 and CDR2: WSHSY and SAAADI. CDR3 amino acids: CASSDAEETQYF. CDR3 bases: TGCGCCAGCAGTGACGCGGAAGAGACCCAGTACTTC.

The chain couples TRBV7-6 to TRBJ1-1; D may be TRBD1 (5 bases). Between the trimmed V and J ends, which lost 6 bases and 4 bases, there was a span of 24 bases. The germline CDR1 and CDR2 sequences are SGHVS and FNYEAQ. The CDR3 extends over 17 amino acids. CDR3 sequence (DNA): TGTGCCAGCAGTCAAAGCCCGGGACTCTGGTCGGTCACTGAAGCTTTCTTT. It yields the protein CASSQSPGLWSVTEAFF.

Regarding this clone: One end of the junction does not line up with germline, which may come from a read error. The V call is TRBV3-1 (or the pseudogene TRBV3-2), the J call TRBJ2-7; 7 positions agree with TRBD2. This CDR3 has 15 residues. CDR1 and CDR2 from the germline V gene are LGHDT and YNNKEL (reference sequence). CDR3 in DNA: TGTGCCAGTAGCCAAGTGAGGGAGGGTGCCTACGAGCAGTACTTC. Translated, it gives CASSQVREGAYEQYF.

This clone has a single count. The chain employs TRBV6-5 and TRBJ2-7; 14 bases fit TRBD2. The CDR3 is 15 residues long. V lost 5 bases to trimming and J lost 4 bases; unmatched junction nucleotides: 4. The germline gives CDR1 MNHEY, CDR2 SVGAGI. The CDR3 protein is CASSPTSGGAYEQYF. For the CDR3, the DNA is TGTGCCAGCAGTCCGACTAGCGGGGGGGCTTACGAGCAGTACTTC.

This clone came up a few times. The rearrangement links TRBV10-3 to TRBJ1-1; the match to TRBD1 covers 7 bases. The CDR3 extends over 16 amino acids. The ends lost 6 bases at V and 1 base at J; junction bases unmatched: 11. Germline values: CDR1 ENHRY, CDR2 SYGVKD. CDR3 DNA sequence: TGTGCCATCAGGGGAACAGGGGTACGGGAGAACACTGAAGCTTTCTTT. Protein sequence: CAIRGTGVRENTEAFF.

The chain links TRBV6-6 to TRBJ1-4, with unresolved D. The CDR3 consists of 14 residues. The V gene's germline CDR1 is MNHNY and CDR2 SVGAGI (reference sequence). The V and J ends lost 2 bases and 2 bases respectively, with 6 bases between them. This chain's CDR3 is CASSYPETNEKLFF. CDR3 sequence (DNA): TGTGCCAGCAGTTACCCGGAGACTAATGAAAAACTGTTTTTT.

This chain uses TRBV4-1 with TRBJ2-7; D gene unclear. V lost 1 base, J lost 0 bases, and 4 bases lay in between. CDR1 is MGHRA, CDR2 YSYEKL, per germline. CDR3 length: 13 amino acids. CDR3 residues: CASSQGYSYEQYF. The CDR3 DNA reads as TGCGCCAGCAGCCAAGGTTACTCCTACGAGCAGTACTTC.

This clone was counted only a few times. The chain couples TRBV18 to TRBJ2-7, with 7 positions matching TRBD2. CDR1 is KGHSH, CDR2 LQKENI, per germline. The CDR3 contains 14 residues. V shed 5 bases and J 5 bases; nucleotides not matched to a gene: 9. The DNA of the CDR3 is TGTGCCAGCTCAGCGACTAGCATCTCGGACGAGCAGTACTTC. Protein: CASSATSISDEQYF.

The CDR3 sequence is CASRGTGGYGQPQHF. The DNA for the CDR3 is TGCGCCAGCAGGGGGACAGGGGGCTACGGTCAGCCCCAGCATTTT. This chain uses TRBV10-2 with TRBJ1-5; 12 nucleotides agree with TRBD1. Germline-derived CDR1 and CDR2 are WSHSY and SAAADI. The CDR3 totals 15 residues. The ends lost 6 bases at V and 6 bases at J; junction bases unmatched: 6.

This clone was picked up one time. This rearrangement joins TRBV6-5 to TRBJ1-1; 7 positions agree with TRBD1. The CDR3 totals 14 residues. Germline CDR1 reads MNHEY; CDR2 reads SVGAGI. The J segment lost 3 bases and the V segment lost 5 bases, leaving 6 bases of the junction unmatched. CDR3 DNA: TGTGCCAGCAGTCCTACCCAGGGGGACACTGAAGCTTTCTTT. This translates into CASSPTQGDTEAFF.

This chain links TRBV5-6 with TRBJ1-1; weak D call: TRBD1 (6 bases). In germline, CDR1 is SGHDT, CDR2 YYEEEE. The CDR3 runs to 14 residues. The V and J ends lost 1 base and 2 bases respectively, with 9 bases between them. The CDR3 sequence: CASSLTGFNTEAFF. The CDR3, as DNA: TGTGCCAGCAGCTTGACAGGGTTTAACACTGAAGCTTTCTTT.